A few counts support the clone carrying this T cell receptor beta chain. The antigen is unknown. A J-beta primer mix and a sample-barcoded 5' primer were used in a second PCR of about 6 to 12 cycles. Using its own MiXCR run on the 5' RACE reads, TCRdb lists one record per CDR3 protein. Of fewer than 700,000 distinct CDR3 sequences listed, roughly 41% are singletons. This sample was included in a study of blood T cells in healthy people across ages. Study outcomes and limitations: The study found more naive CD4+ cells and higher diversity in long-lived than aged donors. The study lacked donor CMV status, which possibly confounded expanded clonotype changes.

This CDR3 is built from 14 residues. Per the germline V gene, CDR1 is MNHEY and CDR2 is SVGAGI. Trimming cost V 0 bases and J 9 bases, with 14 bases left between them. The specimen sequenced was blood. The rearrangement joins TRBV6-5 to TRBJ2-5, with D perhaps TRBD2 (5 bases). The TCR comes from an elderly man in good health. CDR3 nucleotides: TGTGCCAGCAGTTACTCGATATCTCCGGGGTCCCAGTACTTC. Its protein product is CASSYSISPGSQYF.